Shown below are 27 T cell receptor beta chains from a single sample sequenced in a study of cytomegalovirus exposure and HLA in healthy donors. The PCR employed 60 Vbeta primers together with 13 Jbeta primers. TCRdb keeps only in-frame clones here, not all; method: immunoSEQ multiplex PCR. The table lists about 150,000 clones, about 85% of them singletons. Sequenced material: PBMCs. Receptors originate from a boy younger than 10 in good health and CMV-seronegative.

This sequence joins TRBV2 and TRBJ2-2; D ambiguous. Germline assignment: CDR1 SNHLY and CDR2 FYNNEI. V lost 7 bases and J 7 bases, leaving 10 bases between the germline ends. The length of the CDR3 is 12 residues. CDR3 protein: CASNQNLGELFF. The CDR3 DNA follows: TGTGCCAGCAATCAGAATCTCGGGGAGCTGTTTTTT.

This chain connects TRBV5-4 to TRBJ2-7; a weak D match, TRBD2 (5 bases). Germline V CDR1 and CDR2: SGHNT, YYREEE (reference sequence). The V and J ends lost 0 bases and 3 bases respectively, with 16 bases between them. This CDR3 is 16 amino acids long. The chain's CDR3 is CASSLGPPAAGYEQYF. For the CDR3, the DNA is TGTGCCAGCAGCTTGGGTCCGCCGGCGGCGGGCTACGAGCAGTACTTC.

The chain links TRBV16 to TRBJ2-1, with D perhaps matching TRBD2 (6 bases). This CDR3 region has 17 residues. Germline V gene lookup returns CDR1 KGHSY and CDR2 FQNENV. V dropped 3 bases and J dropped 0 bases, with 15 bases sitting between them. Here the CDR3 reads CASSQTGTGSSYNEQFF. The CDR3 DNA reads TGTGCCAGCAGCCAGACCGGGACTGGGAGCTCCTACAATGAGCAGTTCTTC. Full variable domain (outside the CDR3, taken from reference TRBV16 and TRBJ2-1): GEEVAQTPKHLVRGEGQKAKLYCAPIKGHSYVFWYQQVLKNEFKFLISFQNENVFDETGMPKERFSAKCLPNSPCSLEIQATKLEDSAVYFCASSQTGTGSSYNEQFFGPGTRLTVL.

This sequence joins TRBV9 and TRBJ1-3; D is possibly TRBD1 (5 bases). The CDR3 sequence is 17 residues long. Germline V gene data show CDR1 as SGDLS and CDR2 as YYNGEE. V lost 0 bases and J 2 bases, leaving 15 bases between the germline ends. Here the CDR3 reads CASSVDPNRSAGNTIYF. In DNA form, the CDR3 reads TGTGCCAGCAGCGTAGACCCTAACAGGTCCGCTGGAAACACCATATATTTT.

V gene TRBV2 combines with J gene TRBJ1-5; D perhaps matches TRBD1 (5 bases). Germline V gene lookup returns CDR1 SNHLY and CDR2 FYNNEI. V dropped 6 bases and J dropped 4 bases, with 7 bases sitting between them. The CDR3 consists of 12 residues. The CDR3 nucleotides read TGTGCCAGCAGAGGGGTTAATCAGCCCCAGCATTTT. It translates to CASRGVNQPQHF.

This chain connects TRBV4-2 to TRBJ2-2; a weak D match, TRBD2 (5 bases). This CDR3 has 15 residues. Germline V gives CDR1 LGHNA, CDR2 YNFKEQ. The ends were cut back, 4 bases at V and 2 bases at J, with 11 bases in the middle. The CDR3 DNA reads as TGTGCCAGCAGCCCGGGGAGACCCAACACCGGGGAGCTGTTTTTT. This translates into CASSPGRPNTGELFF.

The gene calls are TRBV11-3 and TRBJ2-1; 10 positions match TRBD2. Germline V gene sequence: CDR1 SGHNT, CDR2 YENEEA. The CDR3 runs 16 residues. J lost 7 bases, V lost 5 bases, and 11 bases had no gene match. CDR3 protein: CASSDPAGGAPNEQFF. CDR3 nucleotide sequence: TGTGCCAGCAGCGACCCAGCGGGGGGGGCCCCGAATGAGCAGTTCTTC.

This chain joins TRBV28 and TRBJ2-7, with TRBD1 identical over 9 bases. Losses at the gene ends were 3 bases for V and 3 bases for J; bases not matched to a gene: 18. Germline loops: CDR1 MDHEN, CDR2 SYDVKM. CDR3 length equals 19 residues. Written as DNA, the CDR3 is TGTGCCAGCAGTTTTCTCGGATTGGACGGGACAGGGTCCGGCTACGAGCAGTACTTC. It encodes CASSFLGLDGTGSGYEQYF.

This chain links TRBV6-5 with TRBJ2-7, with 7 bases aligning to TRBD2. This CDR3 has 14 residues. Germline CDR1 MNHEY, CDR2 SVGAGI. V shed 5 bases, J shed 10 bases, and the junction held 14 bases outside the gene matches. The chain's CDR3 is CASSTQLAGVPQYF. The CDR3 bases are TGTGCCAGCAGTACCCAATTGGCGGGGGTCCCCCAGTACTTC.

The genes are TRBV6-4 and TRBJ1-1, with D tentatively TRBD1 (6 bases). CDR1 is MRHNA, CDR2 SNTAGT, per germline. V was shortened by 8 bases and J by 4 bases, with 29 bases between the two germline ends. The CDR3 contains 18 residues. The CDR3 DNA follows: TGTGCCAGCGGGGCAACAGGGCAAGAAAAACCACGGGGCACTGAAGCTTTCTTT. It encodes CASGATGQEKPRGTEAFF.

The CDR3 reads CASSQGGGQLLHTEAFF. The CDR3 nucleotides are TGCGCCAGCAGCCAAGGGGGGGGGCAACTCCTGCACACTGAAGCTTTCTTT. The rearrangement joins TRBV4-1 to TRBJ1-1; TRBD1 is a possible D gene (6 bases). The CDR3 sequence is 17 residues long. Trimming cost V 1 base and J 3 bases, with 18 bases left between them. Germline lookup yields CDR1 MGHRA and CDR2 YSYEKL.

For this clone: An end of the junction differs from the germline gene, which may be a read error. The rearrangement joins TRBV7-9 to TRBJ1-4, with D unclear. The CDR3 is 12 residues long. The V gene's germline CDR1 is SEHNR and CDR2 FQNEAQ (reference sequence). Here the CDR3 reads CSSSAAGEKLFF. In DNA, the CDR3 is TGTTCCAGCAGCGCGGCTGGTGAAAAACTGTTTTTT.

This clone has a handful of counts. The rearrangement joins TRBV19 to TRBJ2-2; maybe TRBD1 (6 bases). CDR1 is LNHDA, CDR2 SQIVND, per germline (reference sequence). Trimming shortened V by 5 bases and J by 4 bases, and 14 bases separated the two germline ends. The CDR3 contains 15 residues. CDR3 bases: TGTGCCAGTAGTCTACAGGGATTAGGCACCGGGGAGCTGTTTTTT. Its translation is CASSLQGLGTGELFF.

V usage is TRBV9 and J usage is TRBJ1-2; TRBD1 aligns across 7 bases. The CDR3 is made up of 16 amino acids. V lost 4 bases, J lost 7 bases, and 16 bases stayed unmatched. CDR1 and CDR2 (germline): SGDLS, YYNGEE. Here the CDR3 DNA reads TGTGCCAGCAGCCCTCAGACAGGGTTGATGTGGGGTGGCTACACCTTC. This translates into CASSPQTGLMWGGYTF.

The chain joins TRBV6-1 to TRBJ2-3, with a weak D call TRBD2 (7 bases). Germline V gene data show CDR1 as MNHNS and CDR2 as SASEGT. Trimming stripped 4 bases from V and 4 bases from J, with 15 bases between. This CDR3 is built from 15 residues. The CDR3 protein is CASSVKGGAPDTQYF. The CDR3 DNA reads TGTGCCAGCAGTGTAAAGGGGGGGGCTCCAGATACGCAGTATTTT.

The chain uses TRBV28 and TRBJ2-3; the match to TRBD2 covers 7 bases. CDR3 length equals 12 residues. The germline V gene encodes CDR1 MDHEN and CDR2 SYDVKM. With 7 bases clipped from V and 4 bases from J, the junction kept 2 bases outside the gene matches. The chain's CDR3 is CASTTSADTQYF. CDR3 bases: TGTGCCAGCACTACTAGCGCAGATACGCAGTATTTT.

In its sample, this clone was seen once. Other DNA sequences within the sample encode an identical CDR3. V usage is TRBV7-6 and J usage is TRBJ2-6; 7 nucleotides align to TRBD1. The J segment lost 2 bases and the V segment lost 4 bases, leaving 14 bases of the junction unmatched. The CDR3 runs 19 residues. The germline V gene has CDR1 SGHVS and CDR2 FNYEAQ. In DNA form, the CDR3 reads TGTGCCAGCAGCTACGATCCGGGGCAGGGGGTTGCTGGGGCCAACGTCCTGACTTTC. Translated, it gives CASSYDPGQGVAGANVLTF.

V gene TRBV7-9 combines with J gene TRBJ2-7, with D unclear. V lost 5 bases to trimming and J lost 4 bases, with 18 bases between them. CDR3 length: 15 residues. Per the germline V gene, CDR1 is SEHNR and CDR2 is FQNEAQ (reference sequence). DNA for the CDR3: TGTGCCAGCAGCGCACCCGATGGGCCCTCTTACGAGCAGTACTTC. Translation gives CASSAPDGPSYEQYF.

CDR3 in DNA: TGTGCCAGCAGCCAAGGACTCGCAGAGCAGTTCTTC. This codes for CASSQGLAEQFF. The chain couples TRBV14 to TRBJ2-1; no reliable D call. Trimming removed 1 base from V and 10 bases from J, with 8 bases in between. There are 12 residues in the CDR3. Germline CDR1 is SGHDN and CDR2 is FVKESK. Combining the CDR3 with reference TRBV14 and TRBJ2-1 gives the whole variable domain EAGVTQFPSHSVIEKGQTVTLRCDPISGHDNLYWYRRVMGKEIKFLLHFVKESKQDESGMPNNRFLAERTGGTYSTLKVQPAELEDSGVYFCASSQGLAEQFFGPGTRLTVL.

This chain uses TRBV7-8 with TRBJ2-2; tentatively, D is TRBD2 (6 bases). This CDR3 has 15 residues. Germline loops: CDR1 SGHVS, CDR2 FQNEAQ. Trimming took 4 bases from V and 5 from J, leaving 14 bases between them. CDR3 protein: CASSSETSITGELFF. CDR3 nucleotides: TGTGCCAGCAGCTCGGAGACTAGTATTACCGGGGAGCTGTTTTTT.

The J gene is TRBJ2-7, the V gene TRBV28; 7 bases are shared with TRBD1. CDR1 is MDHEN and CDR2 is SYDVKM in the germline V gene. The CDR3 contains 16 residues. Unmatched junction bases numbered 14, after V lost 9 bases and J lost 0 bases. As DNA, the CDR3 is TGTGCCAGTTCTCCTCCGACAGGGAAGATCTCCTACGAGCAGTACTTC. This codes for CASSPPTGKISYEQYF.

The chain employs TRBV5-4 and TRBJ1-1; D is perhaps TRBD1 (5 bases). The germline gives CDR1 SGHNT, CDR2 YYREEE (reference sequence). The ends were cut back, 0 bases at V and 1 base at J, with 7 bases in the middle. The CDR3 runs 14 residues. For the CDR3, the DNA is TGTGCCAGCAGCTTGGTGGGGGGGAACACTGAAGCTTTCTTT. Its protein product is CASSLVGGNTEAFF. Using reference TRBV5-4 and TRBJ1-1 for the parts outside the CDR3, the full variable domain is ETGVTQSPTHLIKTRGQQVTLRCSSQSGHNTVSWYQQALGQGPQFIFQYYREEENGRGNFPPRFSGLQFPNYSSELNVNALELDDSALYLCASSLVGGNTEAFFGQGTRLTVV.

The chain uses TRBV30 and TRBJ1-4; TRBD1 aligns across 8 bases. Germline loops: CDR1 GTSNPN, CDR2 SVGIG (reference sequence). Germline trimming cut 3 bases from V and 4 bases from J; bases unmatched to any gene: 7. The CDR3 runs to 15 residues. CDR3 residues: CAWSGTGRYNEKLFF. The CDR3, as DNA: TGTGCCTGGAGCGGGACAGGCCGTTATAATGAAAAACTGTTTTTT. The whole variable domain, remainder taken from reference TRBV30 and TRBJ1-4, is SQTIHQWPATLVQPVGSPLSLECTVEGTSNPNLYWYRQAAGRGLQLLFYSVGIGQISSEVPQNLSASRPQDRQFILSSKKLLLSDSGFYLCAWSGTGRYNEKLFFGSGTQLSVL.

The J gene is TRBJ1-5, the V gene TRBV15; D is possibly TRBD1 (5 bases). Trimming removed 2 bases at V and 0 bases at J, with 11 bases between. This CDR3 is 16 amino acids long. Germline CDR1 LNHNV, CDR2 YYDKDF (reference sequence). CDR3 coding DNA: TGTGCCACCAGCAGAAGTAGGGGCTATAGCAATCAGCCCCAGCATTTT. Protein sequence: CATSRSRGYSNQPQHF.

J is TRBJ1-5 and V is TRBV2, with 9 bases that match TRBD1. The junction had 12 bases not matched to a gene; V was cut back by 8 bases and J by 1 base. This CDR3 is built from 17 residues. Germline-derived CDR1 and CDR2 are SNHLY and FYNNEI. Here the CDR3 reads CASSRLQGAVSNQPQHF. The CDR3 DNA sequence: TGTGCCAGCTCTAGGTTACAGGGGGCGGTGAGCAATCAGCCCCAGCATTTT.

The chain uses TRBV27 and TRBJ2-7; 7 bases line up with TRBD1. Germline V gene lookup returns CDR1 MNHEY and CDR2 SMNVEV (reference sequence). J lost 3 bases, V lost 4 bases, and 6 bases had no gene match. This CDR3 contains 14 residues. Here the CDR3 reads CASSYRTGSYEQYF. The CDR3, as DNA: TGTGCCAGCAGTTACCGGACAGGTAGCTACGAGCAGTACTTC.

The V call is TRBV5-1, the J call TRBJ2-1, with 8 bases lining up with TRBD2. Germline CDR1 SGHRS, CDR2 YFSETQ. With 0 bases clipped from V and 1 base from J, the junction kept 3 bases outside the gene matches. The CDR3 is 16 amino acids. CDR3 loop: CASSLVGGRSYNEQFF. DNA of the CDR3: TGCGCCAGCAGCTTGGTAGGCGGGAGGTCCTACAATGAGCAGTTCTTC. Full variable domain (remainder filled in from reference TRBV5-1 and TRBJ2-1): KAGVTQTPRYLIKTRGQQVTLSCSPISGHRSVSWYQQTPGQGLQFLFEYFSETQRNKGNFPGRFSGRQFSNSRSEMNVSTLELGDSALYLCASSLVGGRSYNEQFFGPGTRLTVL.